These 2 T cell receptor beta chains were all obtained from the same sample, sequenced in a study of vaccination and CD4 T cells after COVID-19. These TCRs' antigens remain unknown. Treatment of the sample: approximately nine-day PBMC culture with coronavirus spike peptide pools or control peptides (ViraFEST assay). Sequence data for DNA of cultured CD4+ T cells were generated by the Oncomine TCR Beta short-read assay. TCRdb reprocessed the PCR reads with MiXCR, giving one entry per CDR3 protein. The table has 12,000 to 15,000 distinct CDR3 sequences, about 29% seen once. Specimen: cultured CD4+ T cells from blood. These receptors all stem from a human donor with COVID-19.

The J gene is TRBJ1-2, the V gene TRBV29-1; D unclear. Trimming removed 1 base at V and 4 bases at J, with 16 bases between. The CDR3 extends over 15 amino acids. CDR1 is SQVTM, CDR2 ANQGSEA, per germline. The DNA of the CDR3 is TGCAGCGTTGAAGGGGAGGCCTCAGCGCCCTATGGCTACACCTTC. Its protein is CSVEGEASAPYGYTF.

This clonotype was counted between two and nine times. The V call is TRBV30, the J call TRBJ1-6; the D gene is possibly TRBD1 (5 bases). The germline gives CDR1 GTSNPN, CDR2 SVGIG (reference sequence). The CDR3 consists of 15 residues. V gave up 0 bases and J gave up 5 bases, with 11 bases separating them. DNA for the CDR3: TGTGCCTGGAGTGTCTCCCGGGGCCATAATTCACCCCTCCACTTT. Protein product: CAWSVSRGHNSPLHF.